This T cell receptor (beta chain) was documented in a study of T cells in Graves' hyperthyroidism and ophthalmopathy. Background on the study: Staff took peripheral blood when the initial diagnosis was made, before any treatment began.

This clonotype was seen a handful of times. CDR3 length: 16 residues. Germline V gives CDR1 SEHNR, CDR2 FQNEAQ (reference sequence). Trimming pared 1 base from V and 4 bases from J, leaving 13 bases between. A lack of ophthalmopathy progression within 18 months defined stable Graves' hyperthyroidism. The patients, who ranged from 18 to 65 in age, presented with newly diagnosed hyperthyroidism lasting under 2 months. The PBMCs had their origin in about 9.7 ml of fresh peripheral blood. Using RNA transcripts as the source, TCR beta CDR3 regions were amplified. The HTBI set primed first-round TCR CDR3 RT-PCR. In TCRdb, the multiplex PCR reads were re-called with MiXCR into one record per CDR3 protein. The sample consists of approximately 640,000 distinct CDR3 sequences, 17% of them appearing once.

Sequencing was carried out using blood. The clonotype was recovered from a man in his forties or fifties with Graves' hyperthyroidism. The chain has TRBV7-9 and TRBJ2-2; D is uncertain. Here the CDR3 reads CASSLVWSRITGELFF. CDR3 nucleotides: TGTGCCAGCAGCTTAGTTTGGTCACGGATCACCGGGGAGCTGTTTTTT.